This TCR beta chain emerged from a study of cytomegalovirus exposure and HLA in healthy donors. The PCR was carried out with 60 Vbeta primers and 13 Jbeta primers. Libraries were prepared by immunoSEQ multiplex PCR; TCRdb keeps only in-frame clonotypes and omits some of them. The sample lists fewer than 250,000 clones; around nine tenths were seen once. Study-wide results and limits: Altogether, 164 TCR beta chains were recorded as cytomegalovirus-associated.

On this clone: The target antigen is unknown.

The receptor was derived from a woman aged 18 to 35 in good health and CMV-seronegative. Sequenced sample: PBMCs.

The CDR3 region is CASSFTGLNEKLFF. In DNA form, the CDR3 reads TGTGCCAGCAGCTTTACAGGGTTGAATGAAAAACTGTTTTTT. The V call is TRBV7-9, the J call TRBJ1-4; D is perhaps TRBD1 (6 bases). Trimming took 3 bases from V and 5 from J, leaving 10 bases between them. The CDR3 covers 14 residues. In germline, CDR1 is SEHNR, CDR2 FQNEAQ (reference sequence).